Shown below are 16 T cell receptor beta chains from a single sample sequenced in a study of a mutant IDH1 vaccine in newly diagnosed glioma. No antigen has been assigned to these receptors. Time point: week 47, end of study. Vaccination comprised doses that each held 300 ug of mutant IDH1 20-mer peptide, plus topical imiquimod. Some clones are missing from TCRdb's copy, which holds only in-frame ones; the method was immunoSEQ multiplex PCR. Here the sample spans 50,000 to 65,000 clones, roughly 80% being singletons. The material sequenced was PBMCs, taken from a glioma patient whose treatment included an IDH1 peptide vaccine. These receptor sequences come from a woman aged 45 to 65 with glioma.

This clone has just a few counts. The chain recombines TRBV7-9 with TRBJ1-4; maybe TRBD1 (6 bases). CDR3 length: 15 amino acids. The V and J ends lost 1 base and 2 bases respectively, with 8 bases between them. CDR1 SEHNR and CDR2 FQNEAQ come from the germline V gene (reference sequence). This CDR3 is CASSLEGGTNEKLFF. The CDR3 nucleotides are TGTGCCAGCAGCTTAGAGGGGGGCACTAATGAAAAACTGTTTTTT. The full variable domain, rest sourced from reference TRBV7-9 and TRBJ1-4, is DTGVSQNPRHKITKRGQNVTFRCDPISEHNRLYWYRQTLGQGPEFLTYFQNEAQLEKSRLLSDRFSAERPKGSFSTLEIQRTEQGDSAMYLCASSLEGGTNEKLFFGSGTQLSVL.

The chain has TRBV6-1 and TRBJ1-1; possible D gene TRBD1, 6 bases. Trimming removed 8 bases at V and 7 bases at J, with 17 bases between. The CDR3 is 13 amino acids. The germline V gene encodes CDR1 MNHNS and CDR2 SASEGT. CDR3 bases: TGTGCCAGCCACAGGGACGGGGTCGGTGAAGCTTTCTTT. This translates into CASHRDGVGEAFF.

The genes are TRBV9 and TRBJ2-5, with 8 bases lining up with TRBD2. CDR1 and CDR2 from the germline V gene are SGDLS and YYNGEE. The CDR3 is 14 amino acids. V lost 3 bases to trimming and J lost 9 bases; unmatched junction nucleotides: 10. The CDR3 bases are TGTGCCAGCAGCGGAAGCGGGGGCCGGGATCCCCAGTACTTC. Translated, it gives CASSGSGGRDPQYF.

J is TRBJ2-6 and V is TRBV7-9; no definite D call. CDR1 and CDR2 from the germline V gene are SEHNR and FQNEAQ (reference sequence). The CDR3 consists of 16 residues. Trimming shortened V by 1 base and J by 4 bases, and 11 bases separated the two germline ends. The CDR3 protein is CASSLVSPTGANVLTF. DNA for the CDR3: TGTGCCAGCAGCTTAGTTTCCCCGACCGGGGCCAACGTCCTGACTTTC.

This clone was recorded a few times. The rearrangement joins TRBV7-9 to TRBJ1-6; TRBD1 might be the D (6 bases). CDR3 length: 16 residues. The germline V and J ends were trimmed by 5 bases and 7 bases, with 18 bases remaining between them. Germline V lookup: CDR1 SEHNR, CDR2 FQNEAQ (reference sequence). Written as DNA, the CDR3 is TGTGCCAGCAGCCAAGGGCCAGGGGCTGGCAATTCACCCCTCCACTTT. This gives the protein CASSQGPGAGNSPLHF.

This clone was recorded a few times. V and J are TRBV18 and TRBJ1-2, with unresolved D. The V gene's germline CDR1 is KGHSH and CDR2 LQKENI. CDR3 length: 12 residues. The V gene lost 2 bases and the J gene lost 11 bases, with 12 bases spanning the gap. For the CDR3, the DNA is TGTGCCAGCTCACCAGTCGGCTCTGGATACACCTTC. It yields the protein CASSPVGSGYTF.

This clone was detected only once. This sequence joins TRBV5-6 and TRBJ1-4; a possible D gene is TRBD1 (6 bases). The V and J ends lost 3 bases and 7 bases respectively, with 25 bases between them. The germline gives CDR1 SGHDT, CDR2 YYEEEE. This CDR3 spans 18 amino acids. The CDR3 region has the DNA TGTGCCAGCAGCTCGCGGACAGAGCCACTGACACAGCTTGAAAAACTGTTTTTT. This sequence encodes CASSSRTEPLTQLEKLFF.

The chain combines TRBV14 with TRBJ1-6; D call uncertain. Deletions cut 2 bases from V and 10 bases from J, with 9 bases between. This CDR3 contains 13 residues. Germline values: CDR1 SGHDN, CDR2 FVKESK. In nucleotides, the CDR3 is TGTGCCAGCAGCCAAATCCTAACGTCACCCCTCCACTTT. Its protein is CASSQILTSPLHF.

The chain employs TRBV5-1 and TRBJ2-2; 7 bases align to TRBD2. The J segment lost 7 bases and the V segment lost 2 bases, leaving 5 bases of the junction unmatched. CDR1 SGHRS and CDR2 YFSETQ come from the germline V gene. The CDR3 totals 14 residues. The CDR3 bases are TGCGCCAGCAGCTTAGGCGGGGGTTACGGGGAGCTGTTTTTT. This codes for CASSLGGGYGELFF.

This chain links TRBV19 with TRBJ1-5; maybe TRBD1 (6 bases). The CDR3 extends over 13 amino acids. Germline CDR1 reads LNHDA; CDR2 reads SQIVND (reference sequence). Trimming took off 3 bases at V and 6 bases at J, with 9 bases between the two ends. The CDR3 coding sequence is TGTGCCAGTAGTATGGGGGCACCTCAGCCCCAGCATTTT. Its translation: CASSMGAPQPQHF.

The chain recombines TRBV9 with TRBJ1-2; maybe TRBD1 (6 bases). Germline V gene sequence: CDR1 SGDLS, CDR2 YYNGEE. V lost 4 bases, J lost 5 bases, and 12 bases lay in between. This CDR3 contains 13 residues. CDR3 loop: CASSPRGDYGYTF. The CDR3 coding sequence is TGTGCCAGCAGCCCGAGGGGGGATTATGGCTACACCTTC. The full variable domain, in which reference TRBV9 and TRBJ1-2 provide the parts outside the CDR3, is DSGVTQTPKHLITATGQRVTLRCSPRSGDLSVYWYQQSLDQGLQFLIQYYNGEERAKGNILERFSAQQFPDLHSELNLSSLELGDSALYFCASSPRGDYGYTFGSGTRLTVV.

This sequence joins TRBV5-1 and TRBJ2-7; D unclear. From germline, CDR1 is SGHRS and CDR2 YFSETQ. The CDR3 extends over 10 amino acids. The germline V and J ends were trimmed by 2 bases and 5 bases, with 2 bases remaining between them. The CDR3 sequence: CASSLNEQYF. The CDR3 DNA sequence: TGCGCCAGCAGCTTAAACGAGCAGTACTTC.

The rearrangement links TRBV5-5 to TRBJ1-6; 9 nucleotides agree with TRBD1. In germline, CDR1 is SGHKS, CDR2 YYEKEE (reference sequence). The CDR3 totals 16 residues. With V trimmed by 6 bases and J by 7 bases, 11 bases remained unmatched. The CDR3 coding sequence is TGTGCCAGCACAAGACGTGGACAGGGGATAAATTCACCCCTCCACTTT. It is translated as CASTRRGQGINSPLHF.

The V and J genes are TRBV9 and TRBJ1-4; TRBD1 matches at 10 bases. Per germline, CDR1 SGDLS and CDR2 YYNGEE. Germline trimming cut 4 bases from V and 10 bases from J; bases unmatched to any gene: 7. The length of the CDR3 is 14 residues. This CDR3 is CASSPGTGVGKLFF. CDR3 in DNA: TGTGCCAGCAGCCCTGGGACAGGGGTCGGAAAACTGTTTTTT.

The chain couples TRBV15 to TRBJ1-4; TRBD1 agrees at 7 bases. V gave up 6 bases and J gave up 8 bases; unmatched junction bases: 15. There are 16 residues in the CDR3. CDR1 and CDR2 (germline): LNHNV, YYDKDF (reference sequence). CDR3 residues: CATSGGTKGAGEKLFF. CDR3 nucleotides: TGTGCCACCAGTGGAGGGACCAAGGGGGCTGGAGAAAAACTGTTTTTT.

V usage is TRBV18 and J usage is TRBJ2-5, with 11 nucleotides matching TRBD1. V was pared by 0 bases and J by 6 bases, with 6 bases of the junction left unmatched. CDR3 length: 16 residues. Per germline, CDR1 KGHSH and CDR2 LQKENI. CDR3 residues: CASSPPRTGGGQTQYF. The DNA of the CDR3 is TGTGCCAGCTCACCACCGAGGACAGGGGGCGGCCAGACCCAGTACTTC. The variable domain in full, completed from reference TRBV18 and TRBJ2-5, reads NAGVMQNPRHLVRRRGQEARLRCSPMKGHSHVYWYRQLPEEGLKFMVYLQKENIIDESGMPKERFSAEFPKEGPSILRIQQVVRGDSAAYFCASSPPRTGGGQTQYFGPGTRLLVL.